These 6 T cell receptor beta chains came from one sample sequenced in a study of STAT3 mutations in large granular lymphocyte leukemia. Findings and caveats of the study: Every T-LGLL patient had at least one immunodominant TCRbeta clonotype.

The protocol was immunoSEQ multiplex PCR, while the TCRdb copy is restricted to in-frame clones and leaves out a portion. The sample consists of more than 3,000 clones, roughly 68% of them appearing once. Their antigens remain unidentified. The sequenced sample consisted of peripheral blood mononuclear cells. Receptor source: a woman aged 40 to 55 with T-cell large granular lymphocyte leukemia. Some clones in this sample may be carry-over from other donors' samples.

The chain joins TRBV5-6 to TRBJ2-7; 7 bases agree with TRBD2. The length of the CDR3 is 12 residues. CDR1 and CDR2 (germline): SGHDT, YYEEEE. V dropped 4 bases and J dropped 4; count of bases not matched to a gene: 2. The CDR3 coding sequence is TGTGCCAGCAGCGGGGGGGGGTACGAGCAGTACTTC. It is translated as CASSGGGYEQYF.

The chain combines TRBV4-3 with TRBJ2-6; no reliable D call. Germline assignment: CDR1 LGHNA and CDR2 YSLEER. The CDR3 spans 17 residues. Between the trimmed V and J ends, which lost 0 bases and 0 bases, there was a span of 9 bases. Here the CDR3 reads CASSQDPSISGANVLTF. CDR3 bases: TGCGCCAGCAGCCAAGACCCCTCGATCTCTGGGGCCAACGTCCTGACTTTC.

This clone appeared a few times. The chain employs TRBV6-5 and TRBJ1-2; D is perhaps TRBD1 (6 bases). The germline V gene has CDR1 MNHEY and CDR2 SVGAGI. CDR3 length equals 12 residues. Trimming left V 7 bases short and J 1 base short, with 7 bases between. For the CDR3, the DNA is TGTGCCAGCAAGGGGGATAACTATGGCTACACCTTC. Translation gives CASKGDNYGYTF.

V gene TRBV28 combines with J gene TRBJ2-7; 9 nucleotides match TRBD1. Germline lookup yields CDR1 MDHEN and CDR2 SYDVKM. The CDR3 runs to 14 residues. The junction had 9 bases not matched to a gene; V was cut back by 6 bases and J by 6 bases. The CDR3 nucleotides read TGTGCCAGCAGCCACCCACAGGGGGCGGGCGAGCAGTACTTC. Encoded protein: CASSHPQGAGEQYF.

The CDR3 nucleotides read TGTGCCTGGAGCACCTTAGACAGGATAAGCGGGGAGCTGTTTTTT. This translates into CAWSTLDRISGELFF. V is TRBV30 and J is TRBJ2-2, with a possible D match to TRBD1 (6 bases). V gave up 3 bases and J gave up 7 bases, with 18 bases separating them. This CDR3 spans 15 amino acids. The V gene's germline CDR1 is GTSNPN and CDR2 SVGIG (reference sequence).

The V call is TRBV7-2, the J call TRBJ1-2; 10 bases are shared with TRBD1. V lost 5 bases to trimming and J lost 4 bases; unmatched junction nucleotides: 4. Germline values: CDR1 SGHTA, CDR2 FQGNSA. The CDR3 runs to 14 residues. In nucleotides, the CDR3 is TGTGCCAGCAGCCCGGGACAGGGGCCCTATGGCTACACCTTC. It specifies CASSPGQGPYGYTF.